These 12 T cell receptor beta chains were sequenced from one sample in a study of PD-L1 blockade in urothelial cancer. Clones were sequenced by immunoSEQ multiplex PCR, and TCRdb holds only the in-frame ones, with some missing. The data hold tens of thousands of clones, with roughly 89% observed a single time. The time point denotes: pretreatment peripheral blood. The sequencing used PBMCs, collected around atezolizumab (anti-PD-L1) treatment. The receptors originated from a woman in her 70s with urothelial cancer.

This clone was observed once. This rearrangement joins TRBV7-9 to TRBJ2-7; TRBD2 agrees at 11 bases. CDR1 and CDR2 (germline): SEHNR, FQNEAQ (reference sequence). Losses at the gene ends were 2 bases for V and 0 bases for J; bases not matched to a gene: 9. The CDR3 is 18 residues long. The CDR3 DNA reads TGTGCCAGCAGCTTAACCCCCCGACTAGCGGGAATCTCCTACGAGCAGTACTTC. Translating it yields CASSLTPRLAGISYEQYF.

The genes are TRBV27 and TRBJ1-2; D perhaps matches TRBD1 (5 bases). V lost 3 bases to trimming and J lost 1 base, with 15 bases between them. The CDR3 extends over 16 amino acids. The germline V gene encodes CDR1 MNHEY and CDR2 SMNVEV (reference sequence). The CDR3 nucleotides read TGTGCCAGCAGTTTGGGGGGGAGACAGTTTAACTATGGCTACACCTTC. Encoded protein: CASSLGGRQFNYGYTF.

The chain joins TRBV30 to TRBJ2-1, with D perhaps TRBD2 (5 bases). The length of the CDR3 is 16 residues. Germline values: CDR1 GTSNPN, CDR2 SVGIG (reference sequence). The ends were cut back, 1 base at V and 3 bases at J, with 16 bases in the middle. The CDR3 here is CAWSGRSSGNYNEQFF. CDR3 in DNA: TGTGCCTGGAGTGGACGGTCCAGCGGAAACTACAATGAGCAGTTCTTC. Variable domain in full (rest from reference TRBV30 and TRBJ2-1): SQTIHQWPATLVQPVGSPLSLECTVEGTSNPNLYWYRQAAGRGLQLLFYSVGIGQISSEVPQNLSASRPQDRQFILSSKKLLLSDSGFYLCAWSGRSSGNYNEQFFGPGTRLTVL.

The V and J genes are TRBV6-5 and TRBJ1-2; TRBD1 aligns across 9 bases. The CDR3 totals 14 residues. CDR1 is MNHEY, CDR2 SVGAGI, per germline. Trimming at V came to 7 bases and at J to 3 bases, leaving 6 bases not matched to a gene. In DNA, the CDR3 is TGTGCCAGCAAGAGACAGGGGGGAGACTATGGCTACACCTTC. Encoded protein: CASKRQGGDYGYTF.

This clone was observed a few times. This CDR3 reads CASSMMGIGSSYEQYF. CDR3 DNA: TGTGCCAGTAGTATGATGGGAATTGGGAGCTCCTACGAGCAGTACTTC. V usage is TRBV19 and J usage is TRBJ2-7, with D perhaps TRBD2 (5 bases). Germline lookup yields CDR1 LNHDA and CDR2 SQIVND (reference sequence). Trimming removed 3 bases at V and 0 bases at J, with 15 bases between. This CDR3 has 16 amino acids.

The chain couples TRBV10-3 to TRBJ2-1, with 8 bases matching TRBD2. Trimming at V came to 9 bases and at J to 6 bases, leaving 7 bases not matched to a gene. The CDR3 runs to 13 residues. CDR1 is ENHRY, CDR2 SYGVKD, per germline. CDR3 residues: CAMSPSGSNEQFF. The CDR3 DNA follows: TGTGCCATGAGTCCCAGCGGGAGCAATGAGCAGTTCTTC.

This clone was detected a few times. The chain couples TRBV4-1 to TRBJ2-5; 10 positions agree with TRBD1. Trimming at V came to 6 bases and at J to 5 bases, leaving 12 bases not matched to a gene. Germline CDR1 is MGHRA and CDR2 is YSYEKL. The CDR3 contains 16 residues. CDR3 DNA: TGCGCCAGCAGTTTAACCGCGACAGGGGGCGTTGAGACCCAGTACTTC. This sequence encodes CASSLTATGGVETQYF.

This chain joins TRBV13 and TRBJ2-7; 8 bases map to TRBD2. Germline V lookup: CDR1 PRHDT, CDR2 FYEKMQ (reference sequence). The CDR3 runs 16 residues. V shed 0 bases, J shed 5 bases, and the junction held 9 bases outside the gene matches. CDR3: CASSLGVSGIGDEQYF. The CDR3 DNA is TGTGCCAGCAGCTTAGGCGTTAGCGGGATCGGCGACGAGCAGTACTTC.

This clone was detected a few times. V is TRBV6-1 and J is TRBJ2-1; tentative D call: TRBD2 (6 bases). CDR3 length: 15 amino acids. Germline CDR1 reads MNHNS; CDR2 reads SASEGT. The V end was cut by 5 bases, the J end by 0 bases, with 11 bases between. CDR3 residues: CASSWDGSSYNEQFF. In nucleotides, the CDR3 is TGTGCCAGCAGTTGGGACGGGAGCTCCTACAATGAGCAGTTCTTC.

The V gene is TRBV2, the J gene TRBJ2-4; 9 bases match TRBD2. Trimming at V came to 7 bases and at J to 8 bases, leaving 3 bases not matched to a gene. Germline lookup yields CDR1 SNHLY and CDR2 FYNNEI. This CDR3 is built from 12 residues. The CDR3 is CASKASGDIQYF. The CDR3 DNA sequence: TGTGCCAGCAAGGCTAGCGGGGACATTCAGTACTTC.

The chain carries TRBV9 and TRBJ1-2, with D perhaps matching TRBD1 (5 bases). This CDR3 is 13 amino acids long. V lost 3 bases to trimming and J lost 0 bases, with 6 bases between them. CDR1 and CDR2 (germline): SGDLS, YYNGEE. The CDR3 bases are TGTGCCAGCAGCGAGACAGCTAACTATGGCTACACCTTC. It encodes CASSETANYGYTF.

The chain carries TRBV7-7 and TRBJ2-2, with 8 bases fitting TRBD2. With V trimmed by 3 bases and J by 0 bases, 3 bases remained unmatched. The CDR3 extends over 16 amino acids. CDR1 is SSHAT and CDR2 is FNYEAQ in the germline V gene (reference sequence). Written as DNA, the CDR3 is TGTGCCAGCAGCTTCCGGACTAGCCCGAACACCGGGGAGCTGTTTTTT. Amino acids: CASSFRTSPNTGELFF.